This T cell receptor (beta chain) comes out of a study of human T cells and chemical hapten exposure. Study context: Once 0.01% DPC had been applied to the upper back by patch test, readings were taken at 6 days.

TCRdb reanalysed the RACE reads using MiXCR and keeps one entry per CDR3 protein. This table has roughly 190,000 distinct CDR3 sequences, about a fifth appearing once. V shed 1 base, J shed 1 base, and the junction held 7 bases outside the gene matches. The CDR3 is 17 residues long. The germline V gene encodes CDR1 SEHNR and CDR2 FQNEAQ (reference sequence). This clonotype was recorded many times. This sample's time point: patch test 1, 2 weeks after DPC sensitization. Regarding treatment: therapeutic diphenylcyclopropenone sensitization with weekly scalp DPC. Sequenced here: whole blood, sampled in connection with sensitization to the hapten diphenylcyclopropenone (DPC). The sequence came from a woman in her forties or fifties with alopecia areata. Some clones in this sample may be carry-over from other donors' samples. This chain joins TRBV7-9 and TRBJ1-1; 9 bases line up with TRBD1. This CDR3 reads CASSLGARDRANTEAFF. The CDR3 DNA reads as TGTGCCAGCAGCTTAGGGGCCCGGGACAGGGCGAACACTGAAGCTTTCTTT.